This T cell receptor (beta chain) appears in the sequencing data of a study of T cell changes during pregnancy in multiple sclerosis. Using immunoSEQ multiplex PCR, the repertoire was profiled, and TCRdb retains in-frame clones only, with some absent. Of over 80,000 clones in the sample, around 93% were seen once. The germline gives CDR1 SGHNT, CDR2 YENEEA. The CDR3 length is 17 residues. Trimming took off 4 bases at V and 4 bases at J, with 19 bases between the two ends. This chain joins TRBV11-3 and TRBJ2-2; tentatively, D is TRBD2 (5 bases). This receptor was obtained from a female donor in good health, enrolled as a control in a pregnancy study. The material was peripheral blood, obtained in the third trimester of pregnancy. The chain's CDR3 is CASSSLGRSGGTGELFF. The CDR3 region has the DNA TGTGCCAGCAGCTCCCTCGGCCGGAGCGGTGGCACCGGGGAGCTGTTTTTT. The full variable domain, in which reference TRBV11-3 and TRBJ2-2 provide the parts outside the CDR3, is EAGVVQSPRYKIIEKKQPVAFWCNPISGHNTLYWYLQNLGQGPELLIRYENEEAVDDSQLPKDRFSAERLKGVDSTLKIQPAELGDSAVYLCASSSLGRSGGTGELFFGEGSRLTVL.